This record covers a single T cell receptor beta chain. Its antigen is currently unknown. The source of the sample is a study of blood T cells in healthy people across ages. General study points: Long-lived and aged donors differed, with more naive CD4+ cells and higher diversity in the long-lived.

The CDR3 has 15 amino acids. Trimming shortened V by 0 bases and J by 3 bases, and 13 bases separated the two germline ends. The germline CDR1 and CDR2 sequences are DFQATT and SNEGSKA (reference sequence). Sample-barcoded 5' priming and a J-beta primer mix drove a second PCR of about 6 to 12 cycles. Each cDNA molecule received a tag from a template-switch adaptor that had 12 random nucleotides. TCRdb used MiXCR to reprocess the 5' RACE reads, holding one entry per CDR3 protein. The data hold some 1.6 million distinct CDR3 sequences, with around 36% observed a single time. The sample providers were healthy Caucasian people from Russia, aged about 6 to 90.

The receptor comes from a woman in her thirties in good health. Material for sequencing was blood. This chain joins TRBV20-1 and TRBJ2-3, with D perhaps matching TRBD2 (6 bases). The CDR3 here is CSARDLGLWTDTQYF. Written as DNA, the CDR3 is TGCAGTGCTAGAGATCTTGGACTATGGACAGATACGCAGTATTTT.